These T cell receptor beta chains were read from a single sample in a study of T cells after yellow fever vaccination. One entry per CDR3 protein, called by TCRdb with MiXCR from the 5' RACE reads. The sample holds about 350,000 distinct CDR3 sequences, 9.5% to 15% seen once. The sequenced sample was CD4+ T cells sorted from PBMCs, obtained 15 days after the yellow fever booster vaccination. The receptor source for this set is a man aged 18 to 29 who received the YFV17D yellow fever vaccine. Each CDR3 is given with its conserved first and last residue. The order of the fields is D gene, J gene, V gene, clone size, CDR3 DNA, CDR3 protein. A D gene is named only where the DNA matches it firmly. Expanded clones are given a class, and other clones once, few, many or no size at all.

TRBD2	TRBJ2-5	TRBV20-1	few	TGCAGTGCTAAACCTGGACTAGCGGGGAACCAAGAGACCCAGTACTTC	CSAKPGLAGNQETQYF
.	TRBJ1-5	TRBV30	few	TGTGCCTGGAGTAGGACATATGATAGCAATCAGCCCCAGCATTTT	CAWSRTYDSNQPQHF
.	TRBJ1-1	TRBV7-2	many	TGTGCCAGCAGCTTAAGGACAGATAACACTGAAGCTTTCTTT	CASSLRTDNTEAFF
TRBD1	TRBJ2-3	TRBV28	.	TGTGCCAGCAGTTTCCTTGACAGGGACACAGATACGCAGTATTTT	CASSFLDRDTDTQYF
TRBD1	TRBJ1-1	TRBV12-3/TRBV12-4	.	TGTGCCAGCAGGTCCGGGACAGGGGAGAACACTGAAGCTTTCTTT	CASRSGTGENTEAFF
.	TRBJ2-3	TRBV10-3	.	TGTGCCATCAGTGGGCCGGGGAATCCGGCAGATACGCAGTATTTT	CAISGPGNPADTQYF
TRBD2	TRBJ2-3	TRBV7-6	.	TGTGCCAGCAGCTTAGTCGCGGTGACTAGCGGGGGGGATACGCAGTATTTT	CASSLVAVTSGGDTQYF
TRBD2	TRBJ2-5	TRBV14	.	TGTGCCAGCAGCCAAGGGGATCCCTGGTCTAGCGGGGGGCTGGGAGAGACCCAGTACTTC	CASSQGDPWSSGGLGETQYF
.	TRBJ1-2	TRBV29-1	.	TGCAGCGTTGACAGAGCTAACTATGGCTACACCTTC	CSVDRANYGYTF
TRBD1	TRBJ1-4	TRBV3-1	few	TGTGCCAGCAGAGTGACAGGGCGCGTGGAACTGTTTTTT	CASRVTGRVELFF
TRBD1	TRBJ2-7	TRBV29-1	few	TGCAGCGTTATTGATCGGGGCGGGACAGGGGGCTCCTACGAGCAGTACTTC	CSVIDRGGTGGSYEQYF
.	TRBJ2-5	TRBV2	few	TGTGCCAGCAGTGGGGTTAGCGGAGGAGAGACCCAGTACTTC	CASSGVSGGETQYF
.	TRBJ2-2	TRBV12-3/TRBV12-4	few	TGTGCCAGCAGTTTTGGGACAAACAAATTCACCGGGGAGCTGTTTTTT	CASSFGTNKFTGELFF
.	TRBJ2-1	TRBV5-1	many	TGCGCCAGCAGCTTGGAGTCTGAGCAGTTCTTC	CASSLESEQFF
.	TRBJ1-3	TRBV28	few	TGTGCCAGCACCTTAGGGCAGGGCATCGCCATATATTTT	CASTLGQGIAIYF
.	TRBJ2-1	TRBV9	many	TGTGCCAGCAGCGTAGGGGGTCATTTTGAGAATGAGCAGTTCTTC	CASSVGGHFENEQFF
TRBD1	TRBJ2-6	TRBV11-2	.	TGTGCCAGCAGTCACGTGACAGGGGAATTCTCTGGGGCCAACGTCCTGACTTTC	CASSHVTGEFSGANVLTF
TRBD2	TRBJ2-3	TRBV5-1	few	TGCGCCAGCAGCCTGACTAGCCACCTGGATACGCAGTATTTT	CASSLTSHLDTQYF
.	TRBJ2-3	TRBV6-2/TRBV6-3	many	TGTGCCAGCAGGGATTGGAGTTTGGATACGCAGTATTTT	CASRDWSLDTQYF
.	TRBJ1-6	TRBV7-9	.	TGTGCCAGCAGCCAAAGCGGGACCCGGGCCCTCCACTTT	CASSQSGTRALHF